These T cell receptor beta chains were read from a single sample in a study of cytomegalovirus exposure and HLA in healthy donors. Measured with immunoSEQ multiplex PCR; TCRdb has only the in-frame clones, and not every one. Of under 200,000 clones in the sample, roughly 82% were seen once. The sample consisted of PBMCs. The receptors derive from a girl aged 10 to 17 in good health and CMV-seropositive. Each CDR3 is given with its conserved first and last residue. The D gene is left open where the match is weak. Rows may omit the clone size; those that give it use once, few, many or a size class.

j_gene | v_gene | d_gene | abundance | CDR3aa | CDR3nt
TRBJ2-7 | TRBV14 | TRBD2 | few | CASSHPRGGYYEQYF | TGTGCCAGCAGCCATCCGCGGGGGGGTTACTACGAGCAGTACTTC
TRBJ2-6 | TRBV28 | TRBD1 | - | CASSSRTGRSSGANVLTF | TGTGCCAGCAGTTCTCGGACAGGGAGAAGCTCCGGGGCCAACGTCCTGACTTTC
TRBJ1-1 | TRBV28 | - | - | CASSLQGVEEGAFF | TGTGCCAGCAGTCTACAGGGAGTTGAGGAAGGAGCTTTCTTT
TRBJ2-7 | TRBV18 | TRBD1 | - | CASSPRRGLHEQYF | TGTGCCAGCTCACCACGTAGGGGGCTCCACGAGCAGTACTTC
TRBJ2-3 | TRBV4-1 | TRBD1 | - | CASSQPGQGTDTQYF | TGCGCCAGCAGCCAACCGGGACAGGGAACAGATACGCAGTATTTT
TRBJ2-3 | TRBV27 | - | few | CASSRPGVTDTQYF | TGTGCCAGCAGTCGGCCGGGGGTGACAGATACGCAGTATTTT
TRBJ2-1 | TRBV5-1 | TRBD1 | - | CASSPAGTGSYNEQFF | TGCGCCAGCAGCCCGGCCGGGACAGGGTCCTACAATGAGCAGTTCTTC
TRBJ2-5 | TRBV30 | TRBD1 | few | CAWSGTGGRETQYF | TGTGCCTGGAGTGGGACAGGAGGTCGAGAGACCCAGTACTTC
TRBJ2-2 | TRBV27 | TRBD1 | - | CASSLRGRAGELFF | TGTGCCAGCAGTTTAAGGGGGCGTGCCGGGGAGCTGTTTTTT
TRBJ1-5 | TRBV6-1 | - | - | CASSEFVVSNQPQHF | TGTGCCAGCAGTGAATTCGTTGTTAGCAATCAGCCCCAGCATTTT
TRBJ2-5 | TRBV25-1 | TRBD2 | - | CASIRGGNLETQYF | TGTGCCAGCATTCGGGGGGGCAATCTAGAGACCCAGTACTTC
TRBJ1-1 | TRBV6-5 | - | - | CASSYARGLRNTEAFF | TGTGCCAGCAGTTACGCCAGGGGATTAAGGAACACTGAAGCTTTCTTT
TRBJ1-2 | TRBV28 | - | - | CASRGLFYGYTF | TGTGCCAGCAGGGGACTGTTCTATGGCTACACCTTC
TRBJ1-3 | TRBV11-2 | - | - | CASSLESLSGNTIYF | TGTGCCAGCAGCTTAGAGTCTCTCTCTGGAAACACCATATATTTT
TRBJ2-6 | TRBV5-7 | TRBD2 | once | CASSRTSGRFPGANVLTF | TGTGCCAGTTCGCGGACTAGCGGGAGATTTCCTGGGGCCAACGTCCTGACTTTC
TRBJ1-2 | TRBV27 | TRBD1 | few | CASSPGQDWGYGYTF | TGTGCCAGCAGTCCCGGACAGGACTGGGGCTATGGCTACACCTTC
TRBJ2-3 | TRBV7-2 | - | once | CASSGHTDTQYF | TGTGCCAGCAGCGGCCACACAGATACGCAGTATTTT
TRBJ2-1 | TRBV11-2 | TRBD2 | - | CASSLVTERTSGGVEQFF | TGTGCCAGCAGCTTAGTAACCGAACGGACTAGCGGGGGGGTTGAGCAGTTCTTC
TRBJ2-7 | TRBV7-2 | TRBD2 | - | CASSLGPSGGTHEQYF | TGTGCCAGCAGCTTAGGGCCTAGCGGGGGAACACACGAGCAGTACTTC
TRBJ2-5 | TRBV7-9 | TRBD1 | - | CASSLDPTRQGVRTQYF | TGTGCCAGCAGCTTAGATCCGACGAGACAGGGGGTTCGGACCCAGTACTTC
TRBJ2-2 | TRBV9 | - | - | CASSRNTGELFF | TGTGCCAGCAGCCGGAACACCGGGGAGCTGTTTTTT
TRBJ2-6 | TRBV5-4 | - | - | CASSSQYSGANVLTF | TGTGCCAGCAGCTCACAGTACTCTGGGGCCAACGTCCTGACTTTC
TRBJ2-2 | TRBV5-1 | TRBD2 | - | CASRPGLATGELFF | TGCGCCAGCCGACCGGGACTAGCGACCGGGGAGCTGTTTTTT
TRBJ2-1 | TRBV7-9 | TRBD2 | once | CASSSGLAVYNEQFF | TGTGCCAGCAGCTCCGGACTAGCGGTCTACAATGAGCAGTTCTTC
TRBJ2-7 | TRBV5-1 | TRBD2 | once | CASSRGLAGETYEQYF | TGCGCCAGCAGCCGAGGTCTAGCGGGGGAAACCTACGAGCAGTACTTC
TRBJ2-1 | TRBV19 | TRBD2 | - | CASSNPGGSGRREQFF | TGTGCCAGTAGTAACCCGGGGGGTAGCGGCCGACGTGAGCAGTTCTTC
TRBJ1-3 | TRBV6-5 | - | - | CASSVIALAGNTIYF | TGTGCCAGCAGTGTGATTGCCTTAGCGGGAAACACCATATATTTT
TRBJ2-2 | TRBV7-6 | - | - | CASSRTPLGSTGELFF | TGTGCCAGCAGCAGGACGCCACTAGGGTCGACCGGGGAGCTGTTTTTT
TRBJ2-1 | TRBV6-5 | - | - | CASSYQRSSYNEQFF | TGTGCCAGCAGTTACCAGCGGAGCTCCTACAATGAGCAGTTCTTC
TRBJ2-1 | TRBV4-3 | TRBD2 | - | CASSQSRGGGGAGNEQFF | TGCGCCAGCAGCCAGAGCAGGGGAGGCGGGGGGGCTGGCAATGAGCAGTTCTTC
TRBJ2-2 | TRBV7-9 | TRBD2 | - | CASSQFIASGETNTGELFF | TGTGCCAGCAGCCAATTCATTGCTAGCGGGGAGACGAACACCGGGGAGCTGTTTTTT
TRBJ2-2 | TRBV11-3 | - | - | CASSLGGLHTGELFF | TGTGCCAGCAGCTTAGGGGGACTGCACACCGGGGAGCTGTTTTTT
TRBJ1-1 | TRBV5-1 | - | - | CASSYYTGKETEAFF | TGCGCCAGCAGCTACTACACAGGGAAGGAGACTGAAGCTTTCTTT
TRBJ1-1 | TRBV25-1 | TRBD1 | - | CASSARQGWTEAFF | TGTGCCAGCAGTGCCCGACAGGGATGGACTGAAGCTTTCTTT
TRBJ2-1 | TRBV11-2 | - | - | CASSLSRLEVVF | TGTGCCAGCAGCTTATCGCGACTGGAAGTGGTCTTC
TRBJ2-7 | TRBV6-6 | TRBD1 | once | CASSSLDRENEQYF | TGTGCCAGCAGCTCCTTGGACAGGGAAAACGAGCAGTACTTC
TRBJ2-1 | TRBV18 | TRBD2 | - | CASSPPATSGVGREQFF | TGTGCCAGCTCACCACCGGCGACTAGCGGGGTGGGTCGTGAGCAGTTCTTC
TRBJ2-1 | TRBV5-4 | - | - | CASSLALHNEQFF | TGTGCCAGCAGCTTGGCCCTCCACAATGAGCAGTTCTTC
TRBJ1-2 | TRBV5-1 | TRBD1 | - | CASSRTGTGGLYGYTF | TGCGCCAGCAGCCGAACCGGGACAGGGGGCCTGTATGGCTACACCTTC